This T cell receptor beta chain was identified during a study of vaccination effects on CD4 cells after COVID-19 (dated 2022 in TCRdb). Looking at the study overall: Post-vaccine samples across the study were collected a median of 72 days after the second dose, with a range of 14 to 241. The study compared SARS-CoV-2 spike-specific CD4+ TCR repertoires before and after mRNA vaccination in COVID-19 convalescent patients and infection-naive vaccine recipients. Altogether, roughly 10 COVID-19 convalescent patients and 4 SARS-CoV-2-naive healthy vaccine recipients made up the full study. In the study, cultures from other donors were sequenced using the Oncomine TCR Beta short-read assay on an Illumina iSeq 100.

With regard to this clone: Its antigen remains undetermined. No quality values exist for individual bases; no much larger clone is one base distant.

The ViraFEST assay stimulated PBMC with viral peptide pools and then used TCR sequencing to identify antigen-specific CD4+ T cell clonotypes by expansion. After 10 to 11 days of culture, CD4+ T cells were isolated with the EasySep CD4+ T cell isolation kit. Each participant got two doses of an mRNA SARS-CoV-2 vaccine, either BNT162b2 or mRNA-1273. Healthy vaccine recipients had no prior SARS-CoV-2 infection, confirmed by negative nucleocapsid antibodies before and after vaccination. About 1.8 million PBMC per well were cultured with approximately 10 ug/ml peptides in IMDM containing 5% human AB serum, approximately 10 IU/ml IL-2 and gentamicin. Half of the culture medium was replaced with fresh IL-2-containing medium on days 3 and 7. Unless noted otherwise, every peptide stimulation condition was cultured in triplicate wells. PBMC were separated from whole blood using Ficoll-Paque Plus gradient centrifugation and were then either cryopreserved at -140C or used fresh. The overlapping peptide pools covered the spike proteins of SARS-CoV-2 and of the common cold coronaviruses HCoV-NL63, HCoV-OC43 and HCoV-229E. The QIAamp micro DNA kit was used to extract genomic DNA from the cultured CD4+ T cells.

The CDR3, from cysteine to phenylalanine, totals 15 residues. Only CDR3 DNA remains: 45 bases, in frame from the first base. The germline V gene specifies ENHRY as CDR1 and SYGVKD as CDR2. The junction shows trimming of 2 bases on V and 1 base on J, plus 11 bases between the germline ends. General conclusions and limits of the study: In healthy vaccine recipients, vaccine-induced clones were almost all SARS-CoV-2 mono-reactive, with only 1 of 255 cross-reactive with common cold coronaviruses. At late post-vaccination timepoints, both infection-induced and vaccine-induced clones showed marked clonal contraction, consistent with waning T cell responses. Only a small number of convalescent patients were included, and no early post-infection timepoints were available, which limited the study.

Libraries were constructed by the immunoSEQ multiplex PCR assay. DNA from the cultured and isolated CD4+ T cells underwent TCR beta CDR3 sequencing. In the original analysis: Non-productive TCR sequences were discarded, and reads were trimmed to the CDR3 region, with only CDR3s of 7 or more amino acids retained. Antigen-specific clonotypes were identified using the MANAFEST web app by comparison of expansion in peptide wells against reference cultures. For clones to be considered positive, expansion at FDR<0.05 versus reference and all other wells, an odds ratio above 5, and a frequency above 0.1% in two replicate wells were required. Clonotypes significantly expanded in SARS-CoV-2 spike wells and in at least one common cold coronavirus spike condition were defined as cross-reactive. CDR3 similarity was assessed by Levenshtein distance with the stringdist R package, and unrooted trees were built with ape in R 3.6.1. The clones in this table, taken by TCRdb from immuneACCESS, are in-frame only. Not every clone is retained; where verified, under half of the shortfall comes from an unresolved V gene, and the cause of the rest is unknown. For V, J and clone size, that table is used; D and trimming come from the DNA. This sample is represented by roughly 70,000 clones; under 85% of them were singletons. 0.9% to 1% of the sample comes from the top ten.

The rearrangement combines TRBV10-3 with TRBJ1-2; the D gene is perhaps TRBD1, from 5 matching bases. This TCR was recovered from a human donor who received a COVID-19 vaccine. Specimen: CD4+ T cells from PBMCs cultured with HCoV-OC43 spike peptides, collected after COVID-19 vaccination. Sample cell subset or site, as interpreted from the label and publication: HCoV-OC43 spike overlapping peptide pool stimulation. The DNA reads as follows: TGTGCCATCAGTGAGCAGGGAGCGAGTAACTATGGCTACACCTTC. This gives the protein CAISEQGASNYGYTF.